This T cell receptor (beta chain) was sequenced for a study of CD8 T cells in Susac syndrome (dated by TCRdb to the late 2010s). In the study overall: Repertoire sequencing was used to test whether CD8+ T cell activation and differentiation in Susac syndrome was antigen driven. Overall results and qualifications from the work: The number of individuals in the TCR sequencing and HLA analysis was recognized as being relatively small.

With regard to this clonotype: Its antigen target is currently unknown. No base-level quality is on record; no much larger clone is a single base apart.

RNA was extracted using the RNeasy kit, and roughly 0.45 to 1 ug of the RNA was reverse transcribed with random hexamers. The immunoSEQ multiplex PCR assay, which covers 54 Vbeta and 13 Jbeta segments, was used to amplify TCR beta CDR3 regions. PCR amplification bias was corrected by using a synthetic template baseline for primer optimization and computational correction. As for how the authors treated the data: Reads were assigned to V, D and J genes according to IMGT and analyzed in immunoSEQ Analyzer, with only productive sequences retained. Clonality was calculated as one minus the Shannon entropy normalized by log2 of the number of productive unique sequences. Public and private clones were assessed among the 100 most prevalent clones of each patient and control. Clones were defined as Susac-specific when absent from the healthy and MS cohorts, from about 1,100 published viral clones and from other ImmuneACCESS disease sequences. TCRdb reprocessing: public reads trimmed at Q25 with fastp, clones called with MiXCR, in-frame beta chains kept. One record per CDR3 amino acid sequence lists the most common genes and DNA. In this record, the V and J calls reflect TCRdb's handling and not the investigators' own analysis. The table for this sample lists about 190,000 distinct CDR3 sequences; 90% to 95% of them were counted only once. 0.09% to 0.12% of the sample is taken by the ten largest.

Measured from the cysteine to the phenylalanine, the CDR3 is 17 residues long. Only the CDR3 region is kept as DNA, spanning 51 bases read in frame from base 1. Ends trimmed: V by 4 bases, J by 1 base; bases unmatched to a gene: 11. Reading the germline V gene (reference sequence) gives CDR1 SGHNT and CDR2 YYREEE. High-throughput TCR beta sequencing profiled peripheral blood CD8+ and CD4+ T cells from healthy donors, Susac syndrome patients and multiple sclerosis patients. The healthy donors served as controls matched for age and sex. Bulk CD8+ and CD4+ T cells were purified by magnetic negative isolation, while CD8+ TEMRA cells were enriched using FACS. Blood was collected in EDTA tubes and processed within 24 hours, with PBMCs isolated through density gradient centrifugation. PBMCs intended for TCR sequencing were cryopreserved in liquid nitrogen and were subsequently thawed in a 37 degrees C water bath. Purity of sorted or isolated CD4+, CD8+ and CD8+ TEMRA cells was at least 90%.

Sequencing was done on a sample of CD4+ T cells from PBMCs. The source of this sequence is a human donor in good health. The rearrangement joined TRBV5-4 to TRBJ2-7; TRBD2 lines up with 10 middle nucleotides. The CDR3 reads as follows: CASSPTSGAPRSYEQYF. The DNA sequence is TGTGCCAGCAGCCCCACTAGCGGGGCCCCCAGGTCCTACGAGCAGTACTTC.